This T cell receptor beta chain was sequenced for a study of shared clonotypes between healthy human individuals. Study-wide findings and caveats: The donor pool, a small one, limited the genetic and exposure-history diversity represented.

Bulk PBMC genomic DNA spanned ten immunoSEQ deep plates. Clones were read by immunoSEQ multiplex PCR, and TCRdb kept only the in-frame ones, dropping some. The sample contains about 99,000 clones, about 45% of which appear only once. The CDR3 has 10 amino acids. Germline CDR1 GTSNPN, CDR2 SVGIG (reference sequence). Tens of millions of PBMCs supplied genomic DNA for unsorted samples. This clone was seen just once. Its antigen is still unknown. This may arise from a read error, as a much more abundant clone is one base away. This sample includes further DNA sequences coding for the same CDR3. The clonotype originates from a woman aged 35 to 49 in good health. Some clones in this sample may be carry-over from other donors' samples. The sequencing input was PBMCs. The chain combines TRBV30 with TRBJ1-2; possibly TRBD1 for D (5 bases). The CDR3 DNA reads TGTACCCAGGAGAGGGGCGGCTACACCTTC. Encoded protein: CTQERGGYTF.